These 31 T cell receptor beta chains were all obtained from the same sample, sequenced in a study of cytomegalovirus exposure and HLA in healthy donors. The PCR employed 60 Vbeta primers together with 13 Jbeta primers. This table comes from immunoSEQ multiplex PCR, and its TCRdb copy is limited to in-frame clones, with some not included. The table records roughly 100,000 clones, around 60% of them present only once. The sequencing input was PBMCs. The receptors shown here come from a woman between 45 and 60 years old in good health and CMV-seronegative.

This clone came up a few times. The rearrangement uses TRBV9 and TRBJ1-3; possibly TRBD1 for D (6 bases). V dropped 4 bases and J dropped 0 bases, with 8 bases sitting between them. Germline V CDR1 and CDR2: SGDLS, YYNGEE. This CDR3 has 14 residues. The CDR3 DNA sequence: TGTGCCAGCAGCCCACAGGGCTCTGGAAACACCATATATTTT. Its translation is CASSPQGSGNTIYF.

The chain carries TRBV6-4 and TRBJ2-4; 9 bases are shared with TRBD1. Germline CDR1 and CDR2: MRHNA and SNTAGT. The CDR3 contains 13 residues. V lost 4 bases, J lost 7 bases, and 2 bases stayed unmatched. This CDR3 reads CASSGDRGNIQYF. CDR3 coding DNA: TGTGCCAGCAGTGGAGACAGGGGGAACATTCAGTACTTC.

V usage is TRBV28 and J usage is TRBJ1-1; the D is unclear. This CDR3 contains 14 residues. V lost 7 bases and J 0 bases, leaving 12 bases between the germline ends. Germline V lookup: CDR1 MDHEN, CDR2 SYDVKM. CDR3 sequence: CASTEAGLNTEAFF. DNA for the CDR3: TGTGCCAGCACCGAAGCAGGTTTGAACACTGAAGCTTTCTTT.

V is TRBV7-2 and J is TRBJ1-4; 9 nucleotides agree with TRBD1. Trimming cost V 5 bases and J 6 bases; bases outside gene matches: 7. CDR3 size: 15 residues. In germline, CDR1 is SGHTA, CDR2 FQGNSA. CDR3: CASSVDRGEYEKLFF. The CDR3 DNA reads TGTGCCAGCAGCGTAGACAGGGGGGAGTATGAAAAACTGTTTTTT.

CDR3 amino acids: CASRLGHHSGNTIYF. In nucleotides, the CDR3 is TGTGCCAGCAGATTGGGACACCACTCTGGAAACACCATATATTTT. The V and J genes are TRBV6-1 and TRBJ1-3; a weak D match, TRBD1 (6 bases). This CDR3 comprises 15 residues. Trimming removed 6 bases from V and 0 bases from J, with 12 bases in between. Per the germline V gene, CDR1 is MNHNS and CDR2 is SASEGT.

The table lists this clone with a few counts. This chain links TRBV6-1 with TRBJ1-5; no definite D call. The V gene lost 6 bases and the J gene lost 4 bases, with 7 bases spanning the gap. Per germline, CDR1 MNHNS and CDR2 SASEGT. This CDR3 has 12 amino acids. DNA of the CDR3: TGTGCCAGCAGGGCTGCTAATCAGCCCCAGCATTTT. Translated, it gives CASRAANQPQHF.

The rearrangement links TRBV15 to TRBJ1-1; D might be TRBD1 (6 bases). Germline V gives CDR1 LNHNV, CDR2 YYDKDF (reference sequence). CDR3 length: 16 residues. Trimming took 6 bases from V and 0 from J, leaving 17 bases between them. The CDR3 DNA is TGTGCCACCAGTCCGGGCAGGACAGCCATGAACACTGAAGCTTTCTTT. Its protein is CATSPGRTAMNTEAFF.

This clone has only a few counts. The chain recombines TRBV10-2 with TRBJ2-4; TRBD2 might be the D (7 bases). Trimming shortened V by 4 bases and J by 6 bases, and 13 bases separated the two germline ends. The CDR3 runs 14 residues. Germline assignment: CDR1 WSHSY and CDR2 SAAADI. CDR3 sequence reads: CASSVGGAGNIQYF. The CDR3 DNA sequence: TGCGCCAGCAGTGTTGGGGGGGCGGGAAACATTCAGTACTTC.

The CDR3 sequence: CASGEVAGDQAQYF. CDR3 nucleotide sequence: TGTGCCAGTGGGGAGGTAGCGGGAGATCAAGCGCAGTATTTT. This chain uses TRBV19 with TRBJ2-3, with 9 bases matching TRBD2. CDR1 and CDR2 from the germline V gene are LNHDA and SQIVND (reference sequence). The CDR3 runs 14 residues. With 8 bases clipped from V and 10 bases from J, the junction kept 13 bases outside the gene matches.

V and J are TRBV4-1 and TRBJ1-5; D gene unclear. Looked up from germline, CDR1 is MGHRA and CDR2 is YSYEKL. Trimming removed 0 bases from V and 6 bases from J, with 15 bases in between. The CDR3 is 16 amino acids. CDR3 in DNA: TGCGCCAGCAGCCAAGATCTTTCCCCCTACGGTCAGCCCCAGCATTTT. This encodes CASSQDLSPYGQPQHF.

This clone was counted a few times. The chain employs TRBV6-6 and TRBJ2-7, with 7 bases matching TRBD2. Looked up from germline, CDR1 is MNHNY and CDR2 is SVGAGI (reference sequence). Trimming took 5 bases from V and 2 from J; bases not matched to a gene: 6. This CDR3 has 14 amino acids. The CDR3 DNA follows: TGTGCCAGCAGTGGGAGGGAGTCAACCTACGAGCAGTACTTC. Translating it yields CASSGRESTYEQYF.

The CDR3 DNA is TGTGCCAGTAGTATTCCTCCGCCAGGTGAGCAGTTCTTC. It yields the protein CASSIPPPGEQFF. The genes are TRBV19 and TRBJ2-1; D not resolved. Deletions cut 3 bases from V and 9 bases from J, with 12 bases between. CDR1 and CDR2 (germline): LNHDA, SQIVND (reference sequence). The CDR3 loop spans 13 amino acids.

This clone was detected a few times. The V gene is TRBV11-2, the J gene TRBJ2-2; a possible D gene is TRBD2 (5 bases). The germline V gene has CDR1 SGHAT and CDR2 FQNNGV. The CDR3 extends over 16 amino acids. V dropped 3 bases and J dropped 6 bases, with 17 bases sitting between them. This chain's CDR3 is CASSLNEGSRAGELFF. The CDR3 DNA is TGTGCCAGCAGCTTGAATGAGGGAAGTCGTGCCGGGGAGCTGTTTTTT.

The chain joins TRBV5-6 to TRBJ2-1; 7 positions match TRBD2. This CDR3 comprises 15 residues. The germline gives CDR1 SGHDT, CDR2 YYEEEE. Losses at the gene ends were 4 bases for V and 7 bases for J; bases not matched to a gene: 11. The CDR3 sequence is CASSVAGLAANEQFF. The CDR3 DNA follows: TGTGCCAGCAGCGTGGCGGGGCTAGCGGCTAATGAGCAGTTCTTC.

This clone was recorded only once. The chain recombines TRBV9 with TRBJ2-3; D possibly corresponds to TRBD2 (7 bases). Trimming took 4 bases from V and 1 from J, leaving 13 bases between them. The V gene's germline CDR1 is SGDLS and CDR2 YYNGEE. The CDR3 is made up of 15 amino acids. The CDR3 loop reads CASSFRGGRTDTQYF. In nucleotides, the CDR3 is TGTGCCAGCAGCTTCCGCGGGGGCCGCACAGATACGCAGTATTTT.

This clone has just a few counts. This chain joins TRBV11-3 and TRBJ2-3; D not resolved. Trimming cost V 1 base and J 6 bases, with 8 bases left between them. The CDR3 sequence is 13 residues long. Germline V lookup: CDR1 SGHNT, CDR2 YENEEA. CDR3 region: CASSLVARDTQYF. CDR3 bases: TGTGCCAGCAGCTTAGTTGCCCGGGATACGCAGTATTTT.

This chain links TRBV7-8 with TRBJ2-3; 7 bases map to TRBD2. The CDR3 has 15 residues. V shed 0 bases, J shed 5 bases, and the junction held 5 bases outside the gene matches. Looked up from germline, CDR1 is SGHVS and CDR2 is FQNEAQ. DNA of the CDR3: TGTGCCAGCAGCTTAGCCGGGGGGAGACGAGATACGCAGTATTTT. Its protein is CASSLAGGRRDTQYF.

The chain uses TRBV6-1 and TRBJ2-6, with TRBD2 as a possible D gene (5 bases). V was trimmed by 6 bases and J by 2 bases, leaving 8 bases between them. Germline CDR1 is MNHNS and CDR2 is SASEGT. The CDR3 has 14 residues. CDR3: CASRREAGANVLTF. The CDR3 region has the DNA TGTGCCAGCAGGAGGGAAGCTGGGGCCAACGTCCTGACTTTC.

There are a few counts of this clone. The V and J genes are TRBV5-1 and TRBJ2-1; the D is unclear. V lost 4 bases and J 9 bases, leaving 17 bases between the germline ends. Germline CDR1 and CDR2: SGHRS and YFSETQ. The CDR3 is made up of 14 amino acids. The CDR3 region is CASSPTTEWIEQFF. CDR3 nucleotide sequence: TGCGCCAGCAGCCCCACCACGGAGTGGATTGAGCAGTTCTTC.

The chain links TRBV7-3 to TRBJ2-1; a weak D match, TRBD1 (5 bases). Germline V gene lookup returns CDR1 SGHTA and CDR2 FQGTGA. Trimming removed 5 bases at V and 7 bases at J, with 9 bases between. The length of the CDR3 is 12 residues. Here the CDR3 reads CASSTNRNEQFF. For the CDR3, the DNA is TGTGCCAGCAGCACCAACAGGAATGAGCAGTTCTTC. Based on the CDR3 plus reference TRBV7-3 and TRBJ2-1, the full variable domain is GAGVSQTPSNKVTEKGKYVELRCDPISGHTALYWYRQSLGQGPEFLIYFQGTGAADDSGLPNDRFFAVRPEGSVSTLKIQRTERGDSAVYLCASSTNRNEQFFGPGTRLTVL.

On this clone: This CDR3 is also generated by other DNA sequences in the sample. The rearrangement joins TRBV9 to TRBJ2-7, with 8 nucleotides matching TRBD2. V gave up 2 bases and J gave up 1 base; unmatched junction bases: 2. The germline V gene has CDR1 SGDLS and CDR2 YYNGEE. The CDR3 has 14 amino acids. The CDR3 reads CASSVTSESYEQYF. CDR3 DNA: TGTGCCAGCAGCGTGACTAGCGAGTCCTACGAGCAGTACTTC.

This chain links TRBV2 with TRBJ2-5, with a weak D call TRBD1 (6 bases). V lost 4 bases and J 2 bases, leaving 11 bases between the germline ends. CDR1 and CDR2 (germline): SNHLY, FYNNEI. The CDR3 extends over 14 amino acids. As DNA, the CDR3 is TGTGCCAGCAGTGGGGGGACATGGCAAGAGACCCAGTACTTC. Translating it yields CASSGGTWQETQYF.

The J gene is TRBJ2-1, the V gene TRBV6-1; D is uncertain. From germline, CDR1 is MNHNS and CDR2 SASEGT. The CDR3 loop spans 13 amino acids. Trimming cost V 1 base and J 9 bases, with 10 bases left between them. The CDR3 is CASSEVPPGEQFF. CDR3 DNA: TGTGCCAGCAGTGAAGTCCCCCCGGGTGAGCAGTTCTTC.

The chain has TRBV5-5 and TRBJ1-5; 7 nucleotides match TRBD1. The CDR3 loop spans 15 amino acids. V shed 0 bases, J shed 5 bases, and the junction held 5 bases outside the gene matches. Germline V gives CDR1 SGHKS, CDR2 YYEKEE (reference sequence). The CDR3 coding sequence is TGTGCCAGCAGCTTGGCAGGGGGAGGATATCAGCCCCAGCATTTT. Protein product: CASSLAGGGYQPQHF.

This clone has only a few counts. DNA of the CDR3: TGTGCCAGCAGCTTAGGAGGTTCCGAGCAGTACTTC. Translation: CASSLGGSEQYF. This rearrangement joins TRBV7-2 to TRBJ2-7; D is ambiguous. Germline CDR1 and CDR2: SGHTA and FQGNSA. This CDR3 has 12 amino acids. Trimming cost V 1 base and J 6 bases, with 7 bases left between them. Full variable domain (missing parts from reference TRBV7-2 and TRBJ2-7): GAGVSQSPSNKVTEKGKDVELRCDPISGHTALYWYRQSLGQGLEFLIYFQGNSAPDKSGLPSDRFSAERTGGSVSTLTIQRTQQEDSAVYLCASSLGGSEQYFGPGTRLTVT.

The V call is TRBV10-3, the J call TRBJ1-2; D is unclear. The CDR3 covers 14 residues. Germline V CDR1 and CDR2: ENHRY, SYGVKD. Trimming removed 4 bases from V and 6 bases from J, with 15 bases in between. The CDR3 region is CAISVPAPEHGYTF. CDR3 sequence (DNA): TGTGCCATCAGTGTCCCAGCCCCGGAGCATGGCTACACCTTC.

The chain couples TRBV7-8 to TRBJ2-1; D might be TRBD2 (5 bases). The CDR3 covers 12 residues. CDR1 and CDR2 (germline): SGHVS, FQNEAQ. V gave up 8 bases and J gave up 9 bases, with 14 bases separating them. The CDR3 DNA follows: TGTGCCAGCGTGCCCCCCCGGGGTGAGCAGTTCTTC. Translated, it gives CASVPPRGEQFF.

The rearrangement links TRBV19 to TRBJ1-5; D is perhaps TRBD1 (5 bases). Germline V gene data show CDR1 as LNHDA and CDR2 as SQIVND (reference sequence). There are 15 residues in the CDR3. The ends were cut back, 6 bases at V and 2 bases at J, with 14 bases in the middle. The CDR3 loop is CASRLQGRGNQPQHF. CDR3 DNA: TGTGCCAGTAGGCTCCAGGGCCGAGGCAATCAGCCCCAGCATTTT.

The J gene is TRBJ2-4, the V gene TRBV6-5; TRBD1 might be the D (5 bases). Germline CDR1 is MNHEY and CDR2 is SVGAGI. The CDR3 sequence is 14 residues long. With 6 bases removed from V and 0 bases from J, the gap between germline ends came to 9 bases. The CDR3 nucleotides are TGTGCCAGCAGCCAAGGGGTAGCCAAAAACATTCAGTACTTC. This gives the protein CASSQGVAKNIQYF.

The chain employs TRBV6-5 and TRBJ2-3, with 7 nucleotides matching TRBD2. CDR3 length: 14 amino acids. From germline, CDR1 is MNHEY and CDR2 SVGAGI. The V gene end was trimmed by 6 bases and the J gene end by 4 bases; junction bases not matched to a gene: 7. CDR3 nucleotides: TGTGCCAGCAGCAATAGCGGGTATCCAGATACGCAGTATTTT. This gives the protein CASSNSGYPDTQYF.

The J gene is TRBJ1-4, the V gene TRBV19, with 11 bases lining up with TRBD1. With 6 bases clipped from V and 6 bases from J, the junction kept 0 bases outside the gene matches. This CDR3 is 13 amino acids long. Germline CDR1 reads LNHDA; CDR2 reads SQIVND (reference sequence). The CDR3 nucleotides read TGTGCCAGTAGGGGACAGGGGGATGAAAAACTGTTTTTT. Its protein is CASRGQGDEKLFF.